This T cell receptor (beta chain) was obtained from a study of blood T cell repertoires in COVID-19. Overall study context: The study drew acute and convalescent COVID-19 samples from the United States, Italy and Spain. T cells, B-cell-depleted T cells, or PBMCs provided the cDNA or gDNA that served as material.

The Seattle patients joined while their infection was active and were tracked longitudinally afterward. Germline CDR1 and CDR2: SGDLS and YYNGEE. V lost 3 bases, J lost 0 bases, and 21 bases lay in between. CDR3 length equals 19 residues. Using immunoSEQ multiplex PCR, the repertoire was profiled, and TCRdb retains in-frame clones only, with some absent. Of roughly 230,000 clones detected, under 90% appear once; the ten largest clones hold over 9.5%. This receptor was identified in a woman of 80 years or more with COVID-19, enrolled during active disease. The sequenced sample consisted of peripheral blood. The V call is TRBV9, the J call TRBJ2-2; possible D gene TRBD1, 6 bases. Here the CDR3 reads CASSGPTDRPAANTGELFF. CDR3 coding DNA: TGTGCCAGCAGCGGCCCCACTGACAGGCCAGCAGCGAACACCGGGGAGCTGTTTTTT.